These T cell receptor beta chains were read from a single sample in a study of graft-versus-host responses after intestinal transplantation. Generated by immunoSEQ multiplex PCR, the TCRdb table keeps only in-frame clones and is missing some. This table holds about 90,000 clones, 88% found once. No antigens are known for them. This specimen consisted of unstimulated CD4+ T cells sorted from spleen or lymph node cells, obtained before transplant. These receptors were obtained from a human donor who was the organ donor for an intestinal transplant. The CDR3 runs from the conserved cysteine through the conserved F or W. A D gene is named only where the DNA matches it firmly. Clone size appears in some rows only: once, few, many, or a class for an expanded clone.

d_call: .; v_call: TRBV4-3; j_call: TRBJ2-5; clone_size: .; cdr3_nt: TGCGCCAGCAGCCAAGACCTGAGGGAGAGAGAGACCCAGTACTTC; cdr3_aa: CASSQDLRERETQYF
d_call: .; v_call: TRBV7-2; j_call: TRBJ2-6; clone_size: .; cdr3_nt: TGTGCCAGCAGCTTAAACCCGACAGCCGGGGCCAACGTCCTGACTTTC; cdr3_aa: CASSLNPTAGANVLTF
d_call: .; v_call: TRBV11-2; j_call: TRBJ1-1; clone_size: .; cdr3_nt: TGTGCCAGCAGATCAGGGTTGTGGAACACTGAAGCTTTCTTT; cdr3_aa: CASRSGLWNTEAFF
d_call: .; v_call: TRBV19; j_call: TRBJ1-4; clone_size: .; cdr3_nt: TGTGCCAGTAGTATGCGAGGGCGCTCAACTAATGAAAAACTGTTTTTT; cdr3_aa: CASSMRGRSTNEKLFF
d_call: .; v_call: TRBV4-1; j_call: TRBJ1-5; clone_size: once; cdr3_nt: TGCGCCAGCAGCCAAGAACCAGGGGATCAGCCCCAGCATTTT; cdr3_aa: CASSQEPGDQPQHF
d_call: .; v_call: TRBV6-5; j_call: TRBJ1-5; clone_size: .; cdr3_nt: TGTGCCAGCAGTTCCGGACATAGTCAGCCCCAGCATTTT; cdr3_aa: CASSSGHSQPQHF
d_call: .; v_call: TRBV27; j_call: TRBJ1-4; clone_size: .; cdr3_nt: TGTGCCAGCAGCACGGGGGGTGCAGACGAAAAACTGTTTTTT; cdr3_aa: CASSTGGADEKLFF
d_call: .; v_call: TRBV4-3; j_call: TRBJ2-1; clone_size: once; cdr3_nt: TGCGCCAGCAGCCAAGATCGAGGGGGCGGGAAGTTGGATGAGCAGTTCTTC; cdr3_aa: CASSQDRGGGKLDEQFF
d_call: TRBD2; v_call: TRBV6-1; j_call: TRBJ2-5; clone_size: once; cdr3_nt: TGTGCCAGCAGTGAAGCGGCACTAGCGGCACTCCAAGAGACCCAGTACTTC; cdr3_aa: CASSEAALAALQETQYF
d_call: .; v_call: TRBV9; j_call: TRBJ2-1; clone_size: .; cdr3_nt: TGTGCCAGCAGCGTAGTGTCGGGGACACCGACCAATGAGCAGTTCTTC; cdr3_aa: CASSVVSGTPTNEQFF
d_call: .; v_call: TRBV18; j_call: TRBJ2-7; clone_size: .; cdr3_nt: TGTGCCAGCTCACCTGCCGGGGTGGGGTACGAGCAGTACTTC; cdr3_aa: CASSPAGVGYEQYF
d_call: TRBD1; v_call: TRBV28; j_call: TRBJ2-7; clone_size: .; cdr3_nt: TGTGCCAGCAGTTTACCCCGGGACAGTAATGAGCAGTACTTC; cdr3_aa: CASSLPRDSNEQYF
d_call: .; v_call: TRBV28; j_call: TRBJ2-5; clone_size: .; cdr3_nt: TGTGCCAGCAGCCCCGGGGACTCGAAGACCCAGTACTTC; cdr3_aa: CASSPGDSKTQYF
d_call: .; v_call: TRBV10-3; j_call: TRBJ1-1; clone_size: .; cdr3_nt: TGTGCCATCAGTGCCGGGACAACGGGAGCTTTCTTT; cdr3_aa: CAISAGTTGAFF
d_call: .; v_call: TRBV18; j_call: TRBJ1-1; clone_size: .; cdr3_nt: TGTGCCAGCTCACCACCGGGCGACAGGAGGACTGAAGCTTTTTTT; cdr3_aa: CASSPPGDRRTEAFF
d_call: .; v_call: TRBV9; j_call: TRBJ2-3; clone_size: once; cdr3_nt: TGTGCCAGCAGCGTACGCGGAAACACAGATACGCAGTATTTT; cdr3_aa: CASSVRGNTDTQYF
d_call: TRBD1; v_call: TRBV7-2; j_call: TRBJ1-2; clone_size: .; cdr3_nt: TGTGCCAGCAGCTCGGGACAGGCTCGGAGCTATGGCTACACCTTC; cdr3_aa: CASSSGQARSYGYTF
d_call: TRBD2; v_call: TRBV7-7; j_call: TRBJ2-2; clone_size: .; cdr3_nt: TGTGCTATAGCGGGAGCGAACACCGGGGAGCTGTTTTTT; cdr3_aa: CAIAGANTGELFF
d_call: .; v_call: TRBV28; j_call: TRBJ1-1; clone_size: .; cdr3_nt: TGTGCCAGCAGTTTAGAATGGGGGCGCGACACTGAAGCTTTCTTT; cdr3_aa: CASSLEWGRDTEAFF
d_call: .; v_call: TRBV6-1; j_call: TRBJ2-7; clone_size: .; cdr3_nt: TGTGCCAGCAGTTTCCGGCCAAGCGGGTTAGGAGAGCAGTACTTC; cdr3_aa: CASSFRPSGLGEQYF
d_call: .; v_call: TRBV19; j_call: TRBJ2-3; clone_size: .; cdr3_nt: TGTGCCAGTAGCCCTTGGGCGGGGACAGATACGCAGTATTTT; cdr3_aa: CASSPWAGTDTQYF
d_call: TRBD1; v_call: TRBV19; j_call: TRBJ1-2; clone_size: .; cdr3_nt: TGTGCCAGTAGTAGACAGGGGAGGAACTATGGCTACACCTTC; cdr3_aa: CASSRQGRNYGYTF
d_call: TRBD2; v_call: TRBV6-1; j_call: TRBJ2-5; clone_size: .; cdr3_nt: TGTGCCAGCAGGCGGAGCGGGGGTCGTGAAGAGACCCAGTACTTC; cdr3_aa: CASRRSGGREETQYF
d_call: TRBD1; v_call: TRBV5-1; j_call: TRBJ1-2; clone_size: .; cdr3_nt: TGCGCCAGCAGCTCAACCGACAGGGGTGACTATGGCTACACCTTC; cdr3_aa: CASSSTDRGDYGYTF
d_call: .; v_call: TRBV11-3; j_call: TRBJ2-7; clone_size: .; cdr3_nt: TGTGCCAGCAGCTACCCCCGGGCGGGACGCTACGAGCAGTACTTC; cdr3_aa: CASSYPRAGRYEQYF
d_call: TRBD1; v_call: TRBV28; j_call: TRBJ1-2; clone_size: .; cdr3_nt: TGTGCCGGGGCGTCGGGACAGGGAGCTAACTATGGCTACACCTTC; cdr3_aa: CAGASGQGANYGYTF
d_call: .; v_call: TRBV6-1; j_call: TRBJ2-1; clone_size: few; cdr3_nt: TGTGCCAGCAGTGCTCAGACAGGGAGGATTGAGCAGTTCTTC; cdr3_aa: CASSAQTGRIEQFF
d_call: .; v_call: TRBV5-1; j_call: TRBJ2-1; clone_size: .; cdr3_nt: TGCGCCAGCAGCTTGGCCTGGCGGAGTGATTACGAGCAGTTCTTC; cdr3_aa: CASSLAWRSDYEQFF
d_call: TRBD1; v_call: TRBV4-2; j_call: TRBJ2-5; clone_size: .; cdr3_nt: TGTGCCAGCAGCCAAATTTGGGGGACAGGGAAAAGGCTCCAAGAGACCCAGTACTTC; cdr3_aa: CASSQIWGTGKRLQETQYF
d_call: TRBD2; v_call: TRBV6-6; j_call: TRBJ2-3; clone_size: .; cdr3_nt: TGTGCCAGCAGTTACGCCCTAGCGGGGGGAACAGATACGCAGTATTTT; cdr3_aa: CASSYALAGGTDTQYF
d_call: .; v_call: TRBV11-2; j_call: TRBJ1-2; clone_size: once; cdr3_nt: TGTGCCAGCAGCTTTGACTCAGGGTTGGGCTATGGCTACACCTTC; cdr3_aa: CASSFDSGLGYGYTF
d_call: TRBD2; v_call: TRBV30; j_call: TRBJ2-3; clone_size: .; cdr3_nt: TGTGCCTGGAGTGTACGCCGGACTAGCGGCGTCACAGATACGCAGTATTTT; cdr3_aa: CAWSVRRTSGVTDTQYF
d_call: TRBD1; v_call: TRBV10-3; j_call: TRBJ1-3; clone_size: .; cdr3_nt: TGTGCCATCAGTGAGTCCCTAGGGCCAGGGGGCGGAAACACCATATATTTT; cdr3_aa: CAISESLGPGGGNTIYF
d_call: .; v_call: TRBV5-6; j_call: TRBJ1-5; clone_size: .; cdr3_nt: TGTGCCAGCAGCGTCCGGGGGGTGGAACTTAATCAGCCCCAGCATTTT; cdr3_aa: CASSVRGVELNQPQHF
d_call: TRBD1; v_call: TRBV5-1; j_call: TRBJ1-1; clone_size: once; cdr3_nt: TGCGCCAGCAGCTTGGCCCTTTTGGGACAGGATGAAGCTTTCTTT; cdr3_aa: CASSLALLGQDEAFF
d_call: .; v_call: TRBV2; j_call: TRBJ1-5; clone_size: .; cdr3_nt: TGTGCCAGCAGTGAATTTTTGGGCATCGGGGGGGCCAATCAGCCCCAGCATTTT; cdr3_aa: CASSEFLGIGGANQPQHF
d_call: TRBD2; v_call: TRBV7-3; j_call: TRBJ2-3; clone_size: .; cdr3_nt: TGTGCCAGCAGCCCCCCAGCGGGGGGGCAAGATACGCAGTATTTT; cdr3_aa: CASSPPAGGQDTQYF
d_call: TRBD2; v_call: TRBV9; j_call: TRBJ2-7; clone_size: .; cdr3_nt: TGTGCCAGCAGCCTGAGGCCCGGGACTAGCGGGGGGGCCTACGAGCAGTACTTC; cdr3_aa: CASSLRPGTSGGAYEQYF
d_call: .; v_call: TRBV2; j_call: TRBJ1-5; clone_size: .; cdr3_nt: TGTGCCAGCAGTGAAACATATAGCAATCAGCCCCAGCATTTT; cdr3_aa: CASSETYSNQPQHF